The rows below give T cell receptor beta chains drawn from one sample of a study of blood T cell repertoires in COVID-19. The protocol was immunoSEQ multiplex PCR, while the TCRdb copy is restricted to in-frame clones and leaves out a portion. The data show some 150,000 clones, about 86% seen once. Sequencing used peripheral blood. Source of these receptors: a woman in her sixties with acute or convalescent COVID-19. Both conserved end residues are part of each CDR3. Each record gives: CDR3 protein, CDR3 DNA, CDR3 length, D gene, J gene, V gene, clone size. The D gene is left open where the match is weak. Only part of the rows carry a size: once, few, many, or a class if the clone is expanded.

CDR3: CATSRDQGPYGYTF
DNA: TGTGCCACCAGCAGAGATCAGGGGCCTTATGGCTACACCTTC
length: 14
D: .
J: TRBJ1-2
V: TRBV15
size: once

CDR3: CACIRTGGNQPQHF
DNA: TGTGCCTGCATAAGGACAGGGGGCAATCAGCCCCAGCATTTT
length: 14
D: TRBD1
J: TRBJ1-5
V: TRBV30
size: .

CDR3: CASSSHGVRGNTIYF
DNA: TGTGCCAGCAGCTCACACGGAGTTCGAGGAAACACCATATATTTT
length: 15
D: .
J: TRBJ1-3
V: TRBV11-2
size: .

CDR3: CASSGTSGEFYEQYF
DNA: TGTGCCAGCTCGGGTACTAGCGGGGAGTTCTACGAGCAGTACTTC
length: 15
D: TRBD2
J: TRBJ2-7
V: TRBV18
size: once

CDR3: CASSLRAGQGNTEAFF
DNA: TGTGCCAGCAGCCTTAGGGCGGGACAGGGGAACACTGAAGCTTTCTTT
length: 16
D: TRBD1
J: TRBJ1-1
V: TRBV7-3
size: .

CDR3: CASSSTGGRDEQFF
DNA: TGTGCCAGCAGTTCAACAGGGGGCCGCGATGAGCAGTTCTTC
length: 14
D: TRBD1
J: TRBJ2-1
V: TRBV27
size: .

CDR3: CASAPVGATEAFF
DNA: TGTGCCAGCGCCCCGGTGGGGGCCACTGAAGCTTTCTTT
length: 13
D: .
J: TRBJ1-1
V: TRBV27
size: .

CDR3: CSVDGGRSSYNEQFF
DNA: TGCAGCGTTGACGGAGGCAGGAGCTCCTACAATGAGCAGTTCTTC
length: 15
D: .
J: TRBJ2-1
V: TRBV29-1
size: .

CDR3: CASSLQIQGHSGEKLFF
DNA: TGTGCCAGCAGCTTACAAATCCAGGGACATTCAGGGGAAAAACTGTTTTTT
length: 17
D: .
J: TRBJ1-4
V: TRBV7-8
size: .

CDR3: CEVFRQRYNEQFF
DNA: TGTGAGGTTTTTCGACAGAGATACAATGAGCAGTTCTTC
length: 13
D: .
J: TRBJ2-1
V: TRBV3-1/TRBV3-2
size: .

CDR3: CASSGSGFTSNYGYTF
DNA: TGTGCCAGCAGCGGAAGCGGCTTTACGAGTAACTATGGCTACACCTTC
length: 16
D: .
J: TRBJ1-2
V: TRBV9
size: few

CDR3: CASSEARLSTDTQYF
DNA: TGTGCCAGCAGTGAAGCGCGGCTATCCACAGATACGCAGTATTTT
length: 15
D: .
J: TRBJ2-3
V: TRBV2
size: once

CDR3: CATRDSLNQPQHF
DNA: TGTGCCACCAGGGACAGCCTCAATCAGCCCCAGCATTTT
length: 13
D: .
J: TRBJ1-5
V: TRBV15
size: .

CDR3: CASSLGARLAGAGDTQYF
DNA: TGCGCCAGCAGCTTGGGGGCCCGACTAGCGGGGGCTGGAGATACGCAGTATTTT
length: 18
D: TRBD2
J: TRBJ2-3
V: TRBV5-1
size: .

CDR3: CASRATGNQPQHF
DNA: TGTGCCAGCAGAGCAACAGGGAATCAGCCCCAGCATTTT
length: 13
D: .
J: TRBJ1-5
V: TRBV12-3/TRBV12-4
size: .

CDR3: CASSIGVYNEQFF
DNA: TGTGCCAGTAGTATCGGGGTCTACAATGAGCAGTTCTTC
length: 13
D: .
J: TRBJ2-1
V: TRBV19
size: .

CDR3: CASSLVLAANYGYTF
DNA: TGTGCCAGCAGCTTAGTTCTTGCGGCCAACTATGGCTACACCTTC
length: 15
D: .
J: TRBJ1-2
V: TRBV7-8
size: once

CDR3: CAWSHRTGRNYGYTF
DNA: TGTGCCTGGAGTCACAGGACAGGCCGTAACTATGGCTACACCTTC
length: 15
D: TRBD1
J: TRBJ1-2
V: TRBV30
size: .

CDR3: CASSLVGRGTDTQYF
DNA: TGTGCCAGCAGCTTGGTTGGGCGGGGCACAGATACGCAGTATTTT
length: 15
D: .
J: TRBJ2-3
V: TRBV5-6
size: .

CDR3: CSASPPMGIRLPVEANQETQYF
DNA: TGCAGTGCTAGTCCTCCGATGGGGATTAGACTACCCGTAGAGGCAAATCAAGAGACCCAGTACTTC
length: 22
D: .
J: TRBJ2-5
V: TRBV20-1
size: .

CDR3: CASSYSPGQRGAFF
DNA: TGTGCCAGCAGTTACTCTCCTGGCCAACGGGGAGCTTTCTTT
length: 14
D: .
J: TRBJ1-1
V: TRBV6-5
size: once

CDR3: CASSSEGSGYTF
DNA: TGTGCCAGCAGTTCTGAGGGTAGTGGCTACACCTTC
length: 12
D: .
J: TRBJ1-2
V: TRBV12-3/TRBV12-4
size: once

CDR3: CASRDRNNSPLHF
DNA: TGTGCCAGTCGGGACAGAAATAATTCACCCCTCCACTTT
length: 13
D: TRBD1
J: TRBJ1-6
V: TRBV27
size: .

CDR3: CASSSLVIGLAGTQDTQYF
DNA: TGCGCCAGCAGCTCCCTTGTTATTGGACTAGCGGGGACACAAGATACGCAGTATTTT
length: 19
D: TRBD2
J: TRBJ2-3
V: TRBV5-1
size: .

CDR3: CASSLGPGAPLHF
DNA: TGTGCCAGCAGCTTAGGGCCGGGGGCACCCCTCCACTTT
length: 13
D: .
J: TRBJ1-6
V: TRBV7-9
size: .

CDR3: CASSYSMPSGGYTF
DNA: TGTGCCAGCAGTTACTCGATGCCCTCAGGTGGCTACACCTTC
length: 14
D: .
J: TRBJ1-2
V: TRBV6-5
size: once

CDR3: CASSDRVNTEAFF
DNA: TGTGCCAGCAGCGACAGGGTGAACACTGAAGCTTTCTTT
length: 13
D: TRBD1
J: TRBJ1-1
V: TRBV7-3
size: .

CDR3: CASRSGTGGYGYTF
DNA: TGCGCCAGCAGATCCGGGACCGGGGGCTATGGCTACACCTTC
length: 14
D: .
J: TRBJ1-2
V: TRBV4-1
size: .

CDR3: CASSAGSQLEPSNYGYTF
DNA: TGTGCCAGCAGTGCAGGGTCCCAGCTCGAACCTTCTAACTATGGCTACACCTTC
length: 18
D: .
J: TRBJ1-2
V: TRBV2
size: once

CDR3: CASSRGQGASQPQHF
DNA: TGTGCCAGCAGTCGGGGACAGGGGGCAAGTCAGCCCCAGCATTTT
length: 15
D: TRBD1
J: TRBJ1-5
V: TRBV3-1/TRBV3-2
size: few

CDR3: CASSLGTGSSYNEQFF
DNA: TGCGCCAGCAGCTTGGGGACAGGGAGCTCCTACAATGAGCAGTTCTTC
length: 16
D: TRBD1
J: TRBJ2-1
V: TRBV5-1
size: .

CDR3: CASSGGTGWLGGETQYF
DNA: TGTGCCAGCAGCGGCGGGACAGGTTGGCTTGGAGGAGAGACCCAGTACTTC
length: 17
D: TRBD1
J: TRBJ2-5
V: TRBV9
size: .

CDR3: CASSRQVNTEAFF
DNA: TGTGCCAGCAGCCGACAGGTGAACACTGAAGCTTTCTTT
length: 13
D: .
J: TRBJ1-1
V: TRBV6-5
size: .

CDR3: CATSDPGTGNGYTF
DNA: TGTGCCACCAGTGATCCCGGGACAGGGAATGGCTACACCTTC
length: 14
D: TRBD1
J: TRBJ1-2
V: TRBV24-1
size: .

CDR3: CASSERAGGLSDTQYF
DNA: TGTGCCAGCAGTGAAAGAGCGGGGGGTTTGTCAGATACGCAGTATTTT
length: 16
D: TRBD2
J: TRBJ2-3
V: TRBV6-1
size: .

CDR3: CASSLPAAGTEAFF
DNA: TGCGCCAGCAGCTTGCCGGCAGCAGGGACTGAAGCTTTCTTT
length: 14
D: .
J: TRBJ1-1
V: TRBV5-1
size: .

CDR3: CASSLGRGDTEAFF
DNA: TGTGCCAGCAGTTTGGGGCGGGGTGATACTGAAGCTTTCTTT
length: 14
D: .
J: TRBJ1-1
V: TRBV28
size: .

CDR3: CATSTPGAQRGNTIYF
DNA: TGTGCCACCAGCACGCCGGGAGCTCAGCGGGGAAACACCATATATTTT
length: 16
D: .
J: TRBJ1-3
V: TRBV15
size: few

CDR3: CASSLIGGQGRGDTQYF
DNA: TGTGCCAGCAGTTTAATCGGAGGACAGGGAAGAGGAGATACGCAGTATTTT
length: 17
D: TRBD1
J: TRBJ2-3
V: TRBV27
size: once

CDR3: CASSGTGTGNFYGYTF
DNA: TGTGCCAGCTCCGGGACCGGGACAGGGAACTTCTATGGCTACACCTTC
length: 16
D: TRBD1
J: TRBJ1-2
V: TRBV18
size: .

CDR3: CASRDRGGYGYTF
DNA: TGTGCCAGCAGGGACAGGGGAGGGTATGGCTACACCTTC
length: 13
D: TRBD1
J: TRBJ1-2
V: TRBV6-5
size: .

CDR3: CASSLALRGKGTALNTGELFF
DNA: TGTGCCAGCAGCTTAGCACTAAGGGGAAAAGGGACAGCGCTGAACACCGGGGAGCTGTTTTTT
length: 21
D: TRBD1
J: TRBJ2-2
V: TRBV7-8
size: .

CDR3: CASSPTGQHQPQHF
DNA: TGTGCCAGCTCACCTACAGGGCAGCACCAGCCCCAGCATTTT
length: 14
D: .
J: TRBJ1-5
V: TRBV18
size: .